The rows below give T cell receptor beta chains drawn from one sample of a study of beta chain features in type 1 diabetes. Profiled with immunoSEQ multiplex PCR; TCRdb holds only in-frame clones, not every one. The sample holds over 300,000 clones, about a tenth seen once. The sample was central memory CD4+ T cells from blood. These TCRs come from a man aged 25 to 40 with type 1 diabetes. The CDR3 runs from the conserved cysteine through the conserved F or W. A D gene is named only where the DNA matches it firmly. Size is omitted from some rows. Given values are once, few, many or a class for expanded clones.

clone size: -
D gene: -
V gene: TRBV20-1
J gene: TRBJ2-1
CDR3 DNA: TGCAGTGCCGCCAGGAGGGATGAGCAGTTCTTC
CDR3 protein: CSAARRDEQFF

clone size: -
D gene: -
V gene: TRBV7-9
J gene: TRBJ1-2
CDR3 DNA: TGTGCCAGCAGCTTAGATACCTCAGGGAGAGGCTACACCTTC
CDR3 protein: CASSLDTSGRGYTF

clone size: many
D gene: -
V gene: TRBV7-2
J gene: TRBJ2-5
CDR3 DNA: TGTGCCAGCAGCTTAGGTTGGTCGGCAGAGACCCAGTACTTC
CDR3 protein: CASSLGWSAETQYF

clone size: many
D gene: -
V gene: TRBV29-1
J gene: TRBJ2-5
CDR3 DNA: TGCAGCGCCTCCAGCGTACGAGAGACCCAGTACTTC
CDR3 protein: CSASSVRETQYF

clone size: -
D gene: -
V gene: TRBV5-1
J gene: TRBJ2-5
CDR3 DNA: TGCGCCAGCAGTAGCGGATGGGAAGAGACCCAGTACTTC
CDR3 protein: CASSSGWEETQYF

clone size: -
D gene: -
V gene: TRBV30
J gene: TRBJ1-1
CDR3 DNA: TGTGCCTCCCGATTAGGGAACACTGAAGCTTTCTTT
CDR3 protein: CASRLGNTEAFF

clone size: -
D gene: -
V gene: TRBV2
J gene: TRBJ1-1
CDR3 DNA: TGTGCCAGCAGTGGATCGGGCAGGGCGAACACTGAAGCTTTCTTT
CDR3 protein: CASSGSGRANTEAFF

clone size: few
D gene: -
V gene: TRBV25-1
J gene: TRBJ1-2
CDR3 DNA: TGTGCCAGCAGTAAGGGGACGAGCTATGGCTACACCTTC
CDR3 protein: CASSKGTSYGYTF

clone size: few
D gene: -
V gene: TRBV5-1
J gene: TRBJ1-1
CDR3 DNA: TGCGCCAGCAGCTTGGAGTCAACTCCAAACACTGAAGCTTTCTTT
CDR3 protein: CASSLESTPNTEAFF

clone size: few
D gene: TRBD2
V gene: TRBV9
J gene: TRBJ2-7
CDR3 DNA: TGTGCCAGCAGCGTTATAGCGGGGGACTCCTACGAGCAGTACTTC
CDR3 protein: CASSVIAGDSYEQYF

clone size: -
D gene: -
V gene: TRBV19
J gene: TRBJ1-6
CDR3 DNA: TGTGCCACTTCTTTGGGACGGAATAATTCACCCCTCCACTTT
CDR3 protein: CATSLGRNNSPLHF

clone size: few
D gene: TRBD1
V gene: TRBV28
J gene: TRBJ2-1
CDR3 DNA: TGTGCCAGCAGTACCCAACGACAGGGGGCCGGCTACAATGAGCAGTTCTTC
CDR3 protein: CASSTQRQGAGYNEQFF

clone size: many
D gene: -
V gene: TRBV14
J gene: TRBJ2-5
CDR3 DNA: TGTGCCAGCAGCCAGGCTCGGACCCAGTACTTC
CDR3 protein: CASSQARTQYF

clone size: few
D gene: -
V gene: TRBV2
J gene: TRBJ2-7
CDR3 DNA: TGTGCCAGCAGTGAAGCGCTTCCGGGAGCCAGGCTAAGGGCCGAGCAGTACTTC
CDR3 protein: CASSEALPGARLRAEQYF

clone size: -
D gene: TRBD2
V gene: TRBV4-3
J gene: TRBJ2-1
CDR3 DNA: TGCGCCAGCAGCCGATTAGCGGGGGAATATGAGCAGTTCTTC
CDR3 protein: CASSRLAGEYEQFF

clone size: -
D gene: -
V gene: TRBV7-8
J gene: TRBJ2-7
CDR3 DNA: TGTGCCAGCAGCTTAAGTTCCGAGCAGTACTTC
CDR3 protein: CASSLSSEQYF

clone size: few
D gene: -
V gene: TRBV4-1
J gene: TRBJ1-5
CDR3 DNA: TGCGCCAGCAGCCAAAACGGGGGTCAGCCCCAGCATTTT
CDR3 protein: CASSQNGGQPQHF

clone size: -
D gene: -
V gene: TRBV5-8
J gene: TRBJ1-5
CDR3 DNA: TGTGCCAGCAGCTTGAGGACATCTCATCAGCCCCAGCATTTT
CDR3 protein: CASSLRTSHQPQHF

clone size: -
D gene: -
V gene: TRBV28
J gene: TRBJ1-2
CDR3 DNA: TGTGCCAGCAGTTTAAAACCTAACTATGGCTACACCTTC
CDR3 protein: CASSLKPNYGYTF

clone size: -
D gene: TRBD2
V gene: TRBV7-7
J gene: TRBJ2-1
CDR3 DNA: TGTGCTAGCAGCTTACTAGCGGGGGGGACATACAATGAGCAGTTCTTC
CDR3 protein: CASSLLAGGTYNEQFF

clone size: -
D gene: -
V gene: TRBV10-1
J gene: TRBJ2-5
CDR3 DNA: TGCGCCAGCAGTGAAGGTGGTGGATCCGACGAACAACGGGCCCAGTACTTC
CDR3 protein: CASSEGGGSDEQRAQYF

clone size: -
D gene: TRBD2
V gene: TRBV2
J gene: TRBJ2-1
CDR3 DNA: TGTGCCAGCAGGCGGGAGGCTTGGGAGCAGTTCTTC
CDR3 protein: CASRREAWEQFF

clone size: -
D gene: TRBD1
V gene: TRBV18
J gene: TRBJ2-7
CDR3 DNA: TGTGCCAGCTCACGGGACAGGAACTACGAGCAGTACTTC
CDR3 protein: CASSRDRNYEQYF

clone size: few
D gene: -
V gene: TRBV5-6
J gene: TRBJ2-5
CDR3 DNA: TGTGCCAGCAGCTTACGGGACTCCAAAGAGACCCAGTACTTC
CDR3 protein: CASSLRDSKETQYF